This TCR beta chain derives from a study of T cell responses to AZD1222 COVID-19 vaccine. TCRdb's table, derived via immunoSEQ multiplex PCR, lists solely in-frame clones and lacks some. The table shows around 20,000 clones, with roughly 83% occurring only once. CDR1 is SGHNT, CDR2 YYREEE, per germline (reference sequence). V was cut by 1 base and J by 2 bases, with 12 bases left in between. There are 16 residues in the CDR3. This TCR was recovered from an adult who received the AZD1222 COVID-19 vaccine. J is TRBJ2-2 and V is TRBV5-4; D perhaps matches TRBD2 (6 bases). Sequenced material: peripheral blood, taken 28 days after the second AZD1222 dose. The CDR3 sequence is CASSLRGLRNTGELFF. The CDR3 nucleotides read TGTGCCAGCAGCTTGAGGGGACTCAGAAACACCGGGGAGCTGTTTTTT.